This T cell receptor beta chain is drawn from a study of blood T cell repertoires in COVID-19. V lost 4 bases and J lost 2; bases outside the gene matches: 19. Germline V CDR1 and CDR2: SGHRS, YFSETQ. This CDR3 spans 20 amino acids. Assay used: immunoSEQ multiplex PCR; TCRdb lists only in-frame clones, some missing. This sample has around 250,000 clones; approximately 80% occur once, and the top ten carry over 1.5%. The chain has TRBV5-1 and TRBJ2-1, with 9 bases matching TRBD2. This receptor was taken from a woman of 80 years or more with acute or convalescent COVID-19. Sequencing was performed on peripheral blood. CDR3 in amino acids: CASSRGLEDSGRVPYNEQFF. In DNA, the CDR3 is TGCGCCAGCAGCCGGGGGCTAGAGGATAGCGGGAGAGTCCCCTACAATGAGCAGTTCTTC.